This entry lists 18 T cell receptor beta chains sequenced from one sample in a study of OX40 agonist ivuxolimab in advanced cancers. Sequencing was performed with immunoSEQ multiplex PCR; in TCRdb, only in-frame clones are kept and a portion is missing. The sample carries around 80,000 clones, 86% recorded once. Sequenced here: CD4+ or CD8+ T cells sorted from blood, sampled in a trial of the OX40 agonist ivuxolimab. The source is an adult with an advanced solid tumor such as melanoma, head and neck, liver or kidney cancer.

The table lists this clone with a few counts. The chain joins TRBV7-9 to TRBJ2-3; no clear D. The CDR3 sequence is 12 residues long. The V gene's germline CDR1 is SEHNR and CDR2 FQNEAQ (reference sequence). V lost 8 bases and J lost 8, with 14 bases in between. The CDR3 reads CASQETSSTQYF. The DNA of the CDR3 is TGTGCCAGCCAAGAGACCTCCTCTACGCAGTATTTT.

The chain links TRBV18 to TRBJ2-6; D is perhaps TRBD1 (6 bases). Germline V gene data show CDR1 as KGHSH and CDR2 as LQKENI. The CDR3 contains 18 residues. Trimming took 4 bases from V and 0 from J, leaving 16 bases between them. The CDR3 sequence is CASSLWEQGLSGANVLTF. For the CDR3, the DNA is TGTGCCAGCTCACTATGGGAACAGGGCCTCTCTGGGGCCAACGTCCTGACTTTC.

The chain links TRBV4-3 to TRBJ2-5; D unresolved. Per germline, CDR1 LGHNA and CDR2 YSLEER. The ends were cut back, 1 base at V and 5 bases at J, with 11 bases in the middle. This CDR3 has 14 amino acids. Here the CDR3 DNA reads TGCGCCAGCAGCCAAGCGGGCGGTAAGGAGACCCAGTACTTC. Translated, it gives CASSQAGGKETQYF.

The chain has TRBV19 and TRBJ2-5; perhaps D is TRBD1 or TRBD2 (5 bases each). This CDR3 comprises 14 residues. The germline V and J ends were trimmed by 3 bases and 2 bases, with 10 bases remaining between them. In germline, CDR1 is LNHDA, CDR2 SQIVND (reference sequence). CDR3 loop: CASSMQGGQETQYF. CDR3 DNA: TGTGCCAGTAGTATGCAGGGCGGGCAAGAGACCCAGTACTTC.

Here the CDR3 reads CASSSGGNSPLHF. The CDR3 DNA is TGCGCCAGCAGCTCCGGGGGCAATTCACCCCTCCACTTT. The V gene is TRBV5-1, the J gene TRBJ1-6, with a possible D match to TRBD1 (6 bases). The length of the CDR3 is 13 residues. The germline CDR1 and CDR2 sequences are SGHRS and YFSETQ. V was shortened by 3 bases and J by 7 bases, with 8 bases between the two germline ends.

The chain has TRBV11-3 and TRBJ2-3; 9 bases align to TRBD1. The CDR3 spans 17 residues. V was clipped by 6 bases and J by 3 bases; unmatched bases: 13. Germline V gene lookup returns CDR1 SGHNT and CDR2 YENEEA. CDR3 amino acids: CASSPTLGTGPTDTQYF. In nucleotides, the CDR3 is TGTGCCAGCAGTCCAACCCTAGGGACAGGGCCTACAGATACGCAGTATTTT.

The J gene is TRBJ1-3, the V gene TRBV27; perhaps TRBD1 as D (6 bases). V lost 5 bases and J 0 bases, leaving 14 bases between the germline ends. The CDR3 length is 16 residues. Germline assignment: CDR1 MNHEY and CDR2 SMNVEV (reference sequence). Written as DNA, the CDR3 is TGTGCCAGCAGTCCAACACGGACAGTCTCTGGAAACACCATATATTTT. Amino acid sequence: CASSPTRTVSGNTIYF.

This chain connects TRBV27 to TRBJ1-2; D may be TRBD1 (5 bases). V was trimmed by 5 bases and J by 6 bases, leaving 13 bases between them. The CDR3 covers 13 residues. Germline V lookup: CDR1 MNHEY, CDR2 SMNVEV (reference sequence). The CDR3 region is CASSPRGSNGYTF. DNA for the CDR3: TGTGCCAGCAGTCCCCGGGGCTCAAATGGCTACACCTTC.

This clone has a single count. V usage is TRBV14 and J usage is TRBJ2-5, with 8 bases that match TRBD2. V lost 1 base to trimming and J lost 7 bases; unmatched junction nucleotides: 8. CDR3 length: 15 amino acids. CDR1 is SGHDN and CDR2 is FVKESK in the germline V gene. The CDR3 sequence: CASSQAGRARGTQYF. CDR3 coding DNA: TGTGCCAGCAGCCAAGCCGGGAGGGCTAGGGGGACCCAGTACTTC.

This clone was seen only once. The V call is TRBV18, the J call TRBJ1-1; D is perhaps TRBD1 (5 bases). The germline V gene has CDR1 KGHSH and CDR2 LQKENI. The germline V and J ends were trimmed by 1 base and 1 base, with 7 bases remaining between them. This CDR3 region has 14 residues. The CDR3 loop reads CASSPQGTNTEAFF. The CDR3 DNA follows: TGTGCCAGCTCACCACAGGGGACGAACACTGAAGCTTTCTTT.

V usage is TRBV5-1 and J usage is TRBJ2-2; a possible D gene is TRBD2 (6 bases). V was cut by 2 bases and J by 5 bases, with 13 bases left in between. From germline, CDR1 is SGHRS and CDR2 YFSETQ. The CDR3 length is 15 residues. DNA for the CDR3: TGCGCCAGCAGCTTTGGAGGGGAATGGACCGGGGAGCTGTTTTTT. It codes for CASSFGGEWTGELFF.

V is TRBV25-1 and J is TRBJ2-1, with TRBD2 matching over 10 bases. This CDR3 region has 15 residues. Germline CDR1 MGHDK, CDR2 SYGVNS. V was clipped by 2 bases and J by 8 bases; unmatched bases: 6. CDR3 bases: TGTGCCAGCAGTGAACCGGGACTAGCGATGGATGAGCAGTTCTTC. Translation: CASSEPGLAMDEQFF.

V and J are TRBV6-5 and TRBJ1-2, with 7 nucleotides matching TRBD1. This CDR3 region has 15 residues. Germline V gene data show CDR1 as MNHEY and CDR2 as SVGAGI. V gave up 5 bases and J gave up 8 bases; unmatched junction bases: 14. CDR3 residues: CASSRHQQGPTGYTF. The DNA for the CDR3 is TGTGCCAGCAGTCGCCACCAACAGGGGCCTACGGGCTACACCTTC.

This chain connects TRBV5-1 to TRBJ1-1; unclear D gene. Germline V gene sequence: CDR1 SGHRS, CDR2 YFSETQ. This CDR3 has 15 amino acids. The V gene lost 2 bases and the J gene lost 0 bases, with 11 bases spanning the gap. The CDR3 protein is CASSFGLTMNTEAFF. In nucleotides, the CDR3 is TGCGCCAGCAGCTTTGGCCTCACCATGAACACTGAAGCTTTCTTT.

The chain has TRBV7-2 and TRBJ2-7; 7 nucleotides agree with TRBD2. This CDR3 has 13 amino acids. After removal of 4 bases from V and 6 bases from J, the junction contained 6 bases not matched to a gene. Germline assignment: CDR1 SGHTA and CDR2 FQGNSA. This CDR3 reads CASSSQASGEQYF. DNA of the CDR3: TGTGCCAGCAGCTCCCAGGCTAGCGGCGAGCAGTACTTC. The full variable domain, rest sourced from reference TRBV7-2 and TRBJ2-7, is GAGVSQSPSNKVTEKGKDVELRCDPISGHTALYWYRQSLGQGLEFLIYFQGNSAPDKSGLPSDRFSAERTGGSVSTLTIQRTQQEDSAVYLCASSSQASGEQYFGPGTRLTVT.

This clone showed up just a few times. The chain uses TRBV25-1 and TRBJ2-2; 8 nucleotides line up with TRBD1. Trimming cost V 6 bases and J 4 bases; bases outside gene matches: 7. The CDR3 is 15 residues long. Germline assignment: CDR1 MGHDK and CDR2 SYGVNS. DNA for the CDR3: TGTGCCAGCAGCGAACGAACAGGGGGCACCGGGGAGCTGTTTTTT. This codes for CASSERTGGTGELFF.

The V gene is TRBV7-9, the J gene TRBJ2-1, with 9 bases aligning to TRBD2. V lost 5 bases to trimming and J lost 4 bases; unmatched junction nucleotides: 6. CDR3 length equals 15 residues. Germline V lookup: CDR1 SEHNR, CDR2 FQNEAQ (reference sequence). The CDR3: CASSVSGSIYNEQFF. CDR3 coding DNA: TGTGCCAGCAGCGTTAGCGGGAGCATTTACAATGAGCAGTTCTTC.

The chain joins TRBV5-6 to TRBJ1-1; D uncertain. The CDR3 is 12 amino acids. In germline, CDR1 is SGHDT, CDR2 YYEEEE. The germline V and J ends were trimmed by 2 bases and 6 bases, with 8 bases remaining between them. The CDR3 coding sequence is TGTGCCAGCAGCTTTTTTGATGCTGAAGCTTTCTTT. The encoded protein is CASSFFDAEAFF.